This T cell receptor (beta chain) was obtained from a study of cytomegalovirus exposure and HLA in healthy donors (dated 2017 in TCRdb). About the study as a whole: According to an earlier analysis of 587 of the donors, 200 million or so T cells yielded 120 million or so unique TCR beta sequences and about 300 Gb of sequence data. Among 398 genotyped donors of the cohort, an average of approximately 240,000 unique TCR beta nucleotide sequences were sequenced per donor, roughly a sixth of them non-productive. Of the roughly 390 genotyped donors, 65% to 90% fell in the genetic ancestry cluster associated with self-reported Caucasian donors. The study used immunosequencing to profile the T cell repertoires of approximately 690 subjects and linked those repertoires to cytomegalovirus serostatus. Every discovery cohort repertoire had been produced on one sequencing platform. Approximately 310 gigabases of sequencing data and approximately 93 million unique TCR sequences were included in an early release covering about 620 HLA-typed donors. Along with the approximately 650-subject first cohort, a separate validation cohort of about 110 different subjects was used. Donor age, sex, ethnicity and CMV serostatus were compiled together with the repertoire data. Rather than drawing on any new phenotypic data, the later analysis identified candidate immune exposures from TCR beta sequences and the way those sequences occurred across donors. The study aimed to test whether signatures of past pathogen exposure could be identified by cataloging public T cell receptors. The number of donors typed differed by locus, with roughly 629-640 for A, B, C, DRB1 and DQB1, roughly 520 for DQA1, nearly 610 for DPA1, and some 440 for DPB1. A later analysis re-examined previously published TCR beta repertoires from more than 550 donors and added high-resolution HLA genotyping to investigate patterns of TCR occurrence. To predict cytomegalovirus infection status, the study brought together high-throughput TCR immunosequencing, statistical association of individual TCRs with disease status, and machine learning. HLA typing included class I and class II loci at four-digit resolution. An earlier analysis of about 620 of the donors applied high-throughput TCR beta sequencing to assess whether each TCR beta V gene segment acted as functional or pseudogenic. A later genetic analysis used genome-wide SNP genotypes for about 65% of the roughly 670 donors, treating that subset as a discovery cohort. Several DR-DQ haplotypes were treated as single units for association and clustering because of strong linkage in the cohort.

This clone was detected only once. Its antigen is unknown. Base qualities are not recorded, but no much larger clone differs from it by a single base. The library was obtained by the immunoSEQ multiplex PCR assay. A mixture of 60 forward primers for TCR Vbeta segments and 13 reverse primers for TCR Jbeta segments was used in the multiplex PCR. The CDR3 region of rearranged TCR beta genes was amplified from genomic DNA by a multiplex PCR assay. Amplified TCR beta libraries were sequenced as 87-base-pair reads on the Illumina HiSeq System. Under the source paper's analysis protocol: In a later analysis, tens of millions of unique TCR beta chains were counted across the 650 to 700 repertoires, and roughly 9.9 million of these chains were shared by at least two donors. A nearest-neighbor algorithm error-corrected the raw reads and collapsed the reads into unique sequences, merging closely related sequences to remove PCR and sequencing errors. CDR3 sequences were aligned to IMGT reference sequences to assign V, D and J gene segments. For a sequence to be retained, at least a six-nucleotide match to both a V gene segment and a J gene segment was required. Rearrangements were classified as productive when the CDR3 lacked stop codons and remained in frame with V and J, and all other rearrangements were classified as non-productive. Following IMGT convention, CDR3 was defined as the stretch from the second conserved V-encoded cysteine up to the conserved J-encoded phenylalanine. The earlier analysis of roughly 590 of the donors excluded sequences that lacked an unambiguous match to a single V gene segment. An earlier analysis of a few hundred of the donors called V segments functional above 56.7% productive rearrangements and segregating when the between-donor standard deviation exceeded 5%. To diagnose cytomegalovirus status from the catalog of TCR beta chain sequences, a statistical classification framework was built. A later analysis assigned V and J genes by comparing TCR nucleotide sequences with IMGT/GENE-DB human TR gene sequences. The TCRdist pipeline was used in a later analysis to assign CDR3 sequences and most-parsimonious VDJ recombination scenarios. A later analysis defined each TCR beta chain by its CDR3 amino acid sequence plus V-gene family, and excluded reads lacking a unique V-gene family. As a way to deal with suspected cross-contamination and a sequencing artifact, a later analysis dropped 450 to 600 nucleotide sequences that were highly shared and had low generation probability. In a later analysis, a clonal expansion index was calculated for each public chain from normalized within-repertoire ranks of inferred template counts. In a later analysis, generation probabilities were computed with a VDJ recombination model fitted to out-of-frame rearrangements, and the resulting probabilities were checked against IGoR. In a later analysis, TCR-TCR, TCR-HLA and TCR-CMV co-occurrence was scored with hypergeometric tests, and a repertoire-size bias correction was applied to TCR pairs. To estimate false discovery rates, a later analysis permuted the HLA or CMV assignments 20 times. A later analysis grouped co-occurring TCRs with DBSCAN, adding TCRdist sequence similarity when clustering within HLA-allele-positive subsets. Repertoires with fewer than 30,000 or more than 120,000 public chains were left out of co-occurrence clustering, as were about 5 repertoires with anomalous nucleotide sharing. The source is immuneACCESS, and TCRdb retained only in-frame sequences with V and J called. Part of the clones is not carried over; for the studies checked, unresolved V genes explain less than half of this, and the remainder is unexplained. V and J calls plus clone size are reproduced from that table; the DNA served to infer D and trimming. Within this sample are roughly 230,000 clones, with about 85% of them counted one time only. The ten biggest clones cover roughly 0.24% of the sample.

The CDR3 sequence holds 15 residues, the cysteine and phenylalanine included. Just CDR3 DNA is preserved here, 45 bases in frame from base 1. Germline trimming amounts to 7 bases on V and 0 bases on J, with 6 as the count of junction bases outside the gene matches. The CDR1 and CDR2 encoded by the germline V gene are MNHNS and SASEGT. Results the study describes overall, beyond this receptor: At a false discovery rate of 0.05, a later analysis linked fewer than 20,000 TCR beta sequences to specific HLA alleles. In a later analysis, the rate of TCR association differed among HLA loci, with DRB1 alleles having the most associated TCRs and HLA-C alleles having the fewest. Correlated functional status among segregating V segments might reflect linkage disequilibrium, but an unknown experimental factor could not be ruled out. A later analysis found that most CMV-associated TCR beta chains appeared HLA-restricted, with HLA associations seemingly driven largely by CMV exposure. Because counts were too low, 15 to 20 rarely observed V segments, including chromosome 9 orphons, were excluded from the earlier analysis of some 590 of the donors. Immune exposure information for the cohort was limited to CMV serostatus. An association between a missense DCLRE1C variant and V-gene and J-gene trimming of TCR beta chains was found in a later genetic analysis and replicated in an independent cohort. It was suggested by the authors that the approach could potentially be generalized to other disease states and immunological phenotypes. Compared with the approximately 710-donor mean, donors in an Asian-associated ancestry cluster had fewer N-insertions in productive TCRs, according to a later genetic analysis. Compared with equally common non-associated chains, HLA-associated TCR beta chains in a later analysis were more clonally expanded and had lower generation probabilities. Because the 87-base-pair reads could not distinguish some IMGT-functional V segments, including TRBV6-2 and TRBV6-3, those segments were excluded. Across donors, most TCR sequences were observed very rarely, whereas some public TCRs were present in many individuals. A cluster of highly shared sequence variants was judged likely to represent a technical artifact of the sequencing pipeline. The classifier was reported to diagnose cytomegalovirus status with high specificity and sensitivity in both the original cohort and the validation cohort. Sequencing depth was assumed to be roughly uniform across donors in the presence/absence analyses, though that assumption may not hold. A further reported finding was that TCR beta sequences accurately predicted the HLA-A and HLA-B alleles for most subjects in the first cohort. A total of about 180 TCR beta chains were listed by the study as associated with cytomegalovirus. Only TCR beta chains were sequenced in this cohort, and the absence of alpha or paired-chain data limited detectable features. Because HLA typing was unavailable for some donors at each locus, only the typed subset was used in association tests. When HLA alleles, especially DR and DQ, strongly co-occurred, attributing TCR associations to individual alleles was difficult. Three of the identified cytomegalovirus-associated TCR beta chains were confirmed in vitro to be specific for cytomegalovirus antigens. Several of the top co-occurrence clusters appeared to be linked to parvovirus B19, influenza, CMV and Epstein-Barr virus, according to a later analysis. Broadly in line with IMGT annotations, most TCR beta V segments showed up in productive rearrangements about 87% or about 30% of the time in an earlier analysis of some 590 of the donors.

The cohort was made up of 666 healthy bone marrow donors. Cohort members were all nominally healthy when sampled, although unrecorded immune exposures were likely present. The donor was CMV seronegative and belonged to the group of 352 seronegative cohort members. A peripheral blood sample was collected from each donor, and TCR beta sequencing was performed on peripheral blood mononuclear cells. The Qiagen DNeasy Blood Extraction Kit was used to extract genomic DNA from the blood cell samples. The sample taken for sequencing was PBMCs. The clonotype originates from a girl aged 2 to 9 in good health and CMV-seronegative. The chain was built from TRBV6-1 and TRBJ2-1; the central 7 bases match TRBD1. CDR3 loop: CASIRGHSSYNEQFF. The sequence in DNA is TGTGCCAGCATTAGGGGGCACAGCTCCTACAATGAGCAGTTCTTC.